This entry describes one TCR beta chain. Antigen unknown. These data belong to a study of cytomegalovirus exposure and HLA in healthy donors. Both 60 Vbeta primers and 13 Jbeta primers went into the PCR. Assay used: immunoSEQ multiplex PCR; TCRdb lists only in-frame clones, some missing. The data contain 100,000 to 150,000 clones, roughly 80% of them singletons. The CDR3 spans 14 residues. V was pared by 0 bases and J by 3 bases, with 0 bases of the junction left unmatched. Germline-derived CDR1 and CDR2 are LNHNV and YYDKDF (reference sequence). Study-wide results and limits: It was fewer than 200 TCR beta chains that were listed as cytomegalovirus-associated.

The clonotype originates from a man in his forties in good health and CMV-seronegative. The rearrangement joins TRBV15 to TRBJ2-5; 8 bases agree with TRBD2. Sequenced material: PBMCs. CDR3 sequence reads: CATSRELAEETQYF. The DNA for the CDR3 is TGTGCCACCAGCAGAGAACTAGCGGAAGAGACCCAGTACTTC.